Presented here are 30 T cell receptor beta chains from one specimen sequenced in a study of human T cells and chemical hapten exposure. TCRdb analysed the RACE reads with MiXCR anew, one entry per CDR3 protein. Counted here are about 82,000 distinct CDR3 sequences, 10% to 15% occurring once; the ten biggest clones make up around 5.7%. Time point here: patch test 3, about 24 weeks after DPC sensitization. Indicated treatment: therapeutic diphenylcyclopropenone sensitization with weekly scalp DPC. The source was whole blood, collected in connection with sensitization to the hapten diphenylcyclopropenone (DPC). These receptors were obtained from a woman in her forties or fifties with alopecia areata. Some clones in this sample may be carry-over from other donors' samples.

Details on this clonotype: This may be a read error: a much more frequent sequence differs by one nucleotide. The rearrangement joins TRBV12-3 or TRBV12-4 to TRBJ1-3; 8 bases map to TRBD1. V lost 3 bases, J lost 3 bases, and 7 bases stayed unmatched. CDR3 length equals 16 residues. The chain's CDR3 is CASSLAQGAFGNTIYF. Written as DNA, the CDR3 is TGTGCCAGCAGTTTGGCCCAGGGGGCGTTTGGAAACACCATATATTTT.

Ten or more counts support this clonotype. CDR3 nucleotide sequence: TGTGCCAGCAGCTTAGATCAAAACGGTCCGTGGACCTTC. Its protein product is CASSLDQNGPWTF. The rearrangement links TRBV11-2 to TRBJ1-2; D unresolved. Germline V lookup: CDR1 SGHAT, CDR2 FQNNGV. V gave up 0 bases and J gave up 14 bases, with 16 bases separating them. This CDR3 is 13 amino acids long. Full variable domain (outside the CDR3, taken from reference TRBV11-2 and TRBJ1-2): EAGVAQSPRYKIIEKRQSVAFWCNPISGHATLYWYQQILGQGPKLLIQFQNNGVVDDSQLPKDRFSAERLKGVDSTLKIQPAKLEDSAVYLCASSLDQNGPWTFGSGTRLTVV.

Concerning this clonotype itself: A much larger clone is a single base away; this may be a read error. V is TRBV7-8 and J is TRBJ2-6; TRBD2 matches at 10 bases. The CDR3 sequence is 19 residues long. Germline V CDR1 and CDR2: SGHVS, FQNEAQ. V shed 4 bases, J shed 0 bases, and the junction held 9 bases outside the gene matches. CDR3 coding DNA: TGTGCCAGCAGCTCACAACTAGCGGGAAGTAGCTCTGGGGCCAACGTCCTGACTTTC. It specifies CASSSQLAGSSSGANVLTF.

The chain recombines TRBV7-8 with TRBJ2-3; D is ambiguous. The ends were cut back, 5 bases at V and 2 bases at J, with 20 bases in the middle. Germline lookup yields CDR1 SGHVS and CDR2 FQNEAQ. There are 17 residues in the CDR3. The CDR3 is CASSPGGKGLITDTQYF. CDR3 DNA sequence: TGTGCCAGCAGCCCCGGTGGAAAGGGCCTTATCACAGATACGCAGTATTTT.

This clonotype showed up just a few times. This chain joins TRBV29-1 and TRBJ1-1, with no clear D. Trimming shortened V by 3 bases and J by 4 bases, and 3 bases separated the two germline ends. This CDR3 contains 10 residues. Germline loops: CDR1 SQVTM, CDR2 ANQGSEA. The DNA of the CDR3 is TGCAGCGTTGATCGCACTGAAGCTTTCTTT. Its protein product is CSVDRTEAFF.

As DNA, the CDR3 is TGCAGTGCTAGACAGGACCTCTACGAGCAGTACTTC. It translates to CSARQDLYEQYF. The rearrangement joins TRBV20-1 to TRBJ2-7; D gene unclear. CDR1 DFQATT and CDR2 SNEGSKA come from the germline V gene (reference sequence). This CDR3 has 12 residues. V was trimmed by 2 bases and J by 3 bases, leaving 8 bases between them.

This clonotype occurred many times. In DNA, the CDR3 is TGTGCCAGCAGCAAAAACCTAGCGGTTGAGCAGTTCTTC. Protein product: CASSKNLAVEQFF. V gene TRBV12-3 or TRBV12-4 combines with J gene TRBJ2-1, with 7 nucleotides matching TRBD2. The CDR3 is made up of 13 amino acids. V lost 6 bases and J lost 9; bases outside the gene matches: 8.

This clonotype showed up just a few times. J is TRBJ1-2 and V is TRBV18, with TRBD1 matching 9 bases. The CDR3 extends over 15 amino acids. With 0 bases clipped from V and 5 bases from J, the junction kept 4 bases outside the gene matches. Germline-derived CDR1 and CDR2 are KGHSH and LQKENI. DNA for the CDR3: TGTGCCAGCTCACCACCCGGGACAGGGTTATATGGCTACACCTTC. It translates to CASSPPGTGLYGYTF.

This clonotype has more than one count but fewer than ten. The V call is TRBV15, the J call TRBJ2-6; D might be TRBD1 or TRBD2, each matching 5 bases. The length of the CDR3 is 17 residues. V was shortened by 3 bases and J by 4 bases, with 16 bases between the two germline ends. Germline CDR1 LNHNV, CDR2 YYDKDF (reference sequence). In nucleotides, the CDR3 is TGTGCCACCAGCAGCCGCTTTCACGGGACCGGGGCCAACGTCCTGACTTTC. It yields the protein CATSSRFHGTGANVLTF.

This clonotype was seen ten or more times. The rearrangement joins TRBV11-2 to TRBJ2-3; D perhaps matches TRBD2 (5 bases). The CDR3 loop spans 15 amino acids. Germline lookup yields CDR1 SGHAT and CDR2 FQNNGV. The ends were cut back, 4 bases at V and 2 bases at J, with 13 bases in the middle. The CDR3 nucleotides read TGTGCCAGCAGCTCTTCGCCCGGGATCACAGATACGCAGTATTTT. Protein sequence: CASSSSPGITDTQYF.

This clonotype was detected ten times or more. This rearrangement joins TRBV10-3 to TRBJ2-5; 16 positions match TRBD2. Germline-derived CDR1 and CDR2 are ENHRY and SYGVKD. J gave up 2 bases and V 11 bases, and 8 bases lay outside the gene matches. The CDR3 covers 16 residues. CDR3 sequence (DNA): TGTGCCTCGTCACCGGGACTAGCGGGAGGGCAAGAGACCCAGTACTTC. Residues: CASSPGLAGGQETQYF.

In its sample, this clonotype was seen many times. The chain joins TRBV29-1 to TRBJ2-7; no clear D. Germline-derived CDR1 and CDR2 are SQVTM and ANQGSEA. This CDR3 has 12 residues. Between the trimmed V and J ends, which lost 4 bases and 2 bases, there was a span of 9 bases. The CDR3 here is CSVVKGTYEQYF. Here the CDR3 DNA reads TGCAGCGTTGTAAAAGGTACCTACGAGCAGTACTTC.

This clonotype has a count of ten or more. The chain couples TRBV7-9 to TRBJ2-1; 10 bases agree with TRBD2. Germline V lookup: CDR1 SEHNR, CDR2 FQNEAQ (reference sequence). With 3 bases clipped from V and 2 bases from J, the junction kept 13 bases outside the gene matches. The CDR3 consists of 19 residues. CDR3 in DNA: TGTGCCAGCAGCTTCCTACTCTCTAGCGGGGGAGGGGCCTACAATGAGCAGTTCTTC. Its translation is CASSFLLSSGGGAYNEQFF.

This clonotype came up a few times. The V call is TRBV4-2, the J call TRBJ2-1; 7 nucleotides line up with TRBD1. The CDR3 runs to 16 residues. J was trimmed by 2 bases and V by 1 base; bases with no gene match: 5. Germline values: CDR1 LGHNA, CDR2 YNFKEQ. CDR3 loop: CASSQVGTEAYNEQFF. The CDR3 DNA sequence: TGTGCCAGCAGCCAAGTCGGGACAGAGGCCTACAATGAGCAGTTCTTC.

This clonotype turned up a few times. The rearrangement joins TRBV5-1 to TRBJ2-1; D is tentatively TRBD1 or TRBD2 (5 bases each). V lost 2 bases and J lost 7, with 22 bases in between. The CDR3 covers 17 residues. The germline V gene has CDR1 SGHRS and CDR2 YFSETQ. The CDR3 loop reads CASSFGIGSPEGNEQFF. CDR3 DNA sequence: TGCGCCAGCAGCTTCGGGATCGGGTCACCCGAGGGGAATGAGCAGTTCTTC.

V and J are TRBV10-3 and TRBJ2-1, with D perhaps matching TRBD2 (6 bases). The CDR3 spans 15 residues. V lost 4 bases, J lost 1 base, and 11 bases lay in between. Per germline, CDR1 ENHRY and CDR2 SYGVKD. The CDR3 loop is CAISGVGGSYNEQFF. The DNA of the CDR3 is TGTGCCATCAGTGGTGTGGGAGGTTCCTACAATGAGCAGTTCTTC.

This clonotype was observed many times. The chain has TRBV28 and TRBJ2-5; D might be TRBD1 or TRBD2, each matching 6 bases. Germline V lookup: CDR1 MDHEN, CDR2 SYDVKM. V was trimmed by 1 base and J by 3 bases, leaving 12 bases between them. This CDR3 spans 15 amino acids. The CDR3 DNA sequence: TGTGCCAGCAGTTTATTCGGGGGCAGTAAAGAGACCCAGTACTTC. Translating it yields CASSLFGGSKETQYF.

This rearrangement joins TRBV29-1 to TRBJ2-3; D is undetermined. CDR3 length: 11 residues. Trimming shortened V by 8 bases and J by 4 bases, and 10 bases separated the two germline ends. Germline-derived CDR1 and CDR2 are SQVTM and ANQGSEA. CDR3 in DNA: TGCAGCCCAGCGACCGCAGATACGCAGTATTTT. It yields the protein CSPATADTQYF.

V is TRBV7-3 and J is TRBJ2-5, with D perhaps matching TRBD2 (6 bases). This CDR3 contains 16 residues. Trimming pared 0 bases from V and 5 bases from J, leaving 16 bases between. Per the germline V gene, CDR1 is SGHTA and CDR2 is FQGTGA. The CDR3 spells CASSLTSGLSGETQYF. In nucleotides, the CDR3 is TGTGCCAGCAGCTTAACCAGCGGGCTAAGCGGGGAGACCCAGTACTTC.

The V gene is TRBV30, the J gene TRBJ2-1; 14 positions agree with TRBD2. Losses at the gene ends were 4 bases for V and 10 bases for J; bases not matched to a gene: 6. This CDR3 spans 14 amino acids. Germline loops: CDR1 GTSNPN, CDR2 SVGIG (reference sequence). Written as DNA, the CDR3 is TGTGCCTGGACCCTGGGACTAGCGGGAGTAGAGCAGTTCTTC. Its translation: CAWTLGLAGVEQFF. Full variable domain (remainder filled in from reference TRBV30 and TRBJ2-1): SQTIHQWPATLVQPVGSPLSLECTVEGTSNPNLYWYRQAAGRGLQLLFYSVGIGQISSEVPQNLSASRPQDRQFILSSKKLLLSDSGFYLCAWTLGLAGVEQFFGPGTRLTVL.

The chain employs TRBV20-1 and TRBJ2-7; TRBD2 agrees at 11 bases. The CDR3 contains 15 residues. The V gene end was trimmed by 4 bases and the J gene end by 4 bases; junction bases not matched to a gene: 9. Germline assignment: CDR1 DFQATT and CDR2 SNEGSKA (reference sequence). Here the CDR3 DNA reads TGCAGTGCTATTTCCGGACTAGCGGGCCGATACGAGCAGTACTTC. Amino acids: CSAISGLAGRYEQYF.

This CDR3 is CASSPPVGGERYQETQYF. The CDR3 DNA follows: TGTGCCAGCTCACCCCCGGTAGGGGGAGAGAGGTACCAAGAGACCCAGTACTTC. The rearrangement links TRBV18 to TRBJ2-5; a possible D gene is TRBD1 (6 bases). Germline CDR1 reads KGHSH; CDR2 reads LQKENI. The CDR3 is 18 amino acids. Trimming took 3 bases from V and 0 from J, leaving 20 bases between them.

This clonotype was recorded at least ten times. The chain joins TRBV24-1 to TRBJ2-3, with TRBD2 as a possible D gene (6 bases). Germline CDR1 reads KGHDR; CDR2 reads SFDVKD. The CDR3 consists of 14 residues. Trimming pared 10 bases from V and 6 bases from J, leaving 19 bases between. The CDR3 region has the DNA TGTGCCACTCGGGGACTCCTCGCTACGGATACGCAGTATTTT. Translating it yields CATRGLLATDTQYF.

The gene calls are TRBV28 and TRBJ1-6; D gene unclear. In germline, CDR1 is MDHEN, CDR2 SYDVKM. This CDR3 is 12 amino acids long. V shed 0 bases and J shed 10 bases, with 4 bases lying between them. The CDR3 nucleotides read TGTGCCAGCAGTTTATGGAGGTCACCCCTCCACTTT. It translates to CASSLWRSPLHF.

This clonotype was detected only a few times. The CDR3 coding sequence is TGCAGTGCCAGACGGACTGCTACAGATACGCAGTATTTT. Encoded protein: CSARRTATDTQYF. This chain uses TRBV20-1 with TRBJ2-3; a possible D gene is TRBD2 (5 bases). The V and J ends lost 6 bases and 3 bases respectively, with 13 bases between them. This CDR3 has 13 amino acids. Per germline, CDR1 DFQATT and CDR2 SNEGSKA (reference sequence).

This clonotype was observed many times. The chain links TRBV25-1 to TRBJ2-1; 7 nucleotides align to TRBD2. Trimming at V came to 8 bases and at J to 6 bases, leaving 4 bases not matched to a gene. The CDR3 contains 12 residues. Germline V lookup: CDR1 MGHDK, CDR2 SYGVNS. CDR3 loop: CASRGGGNEQFF. As DNA, the CDR3 is TGTGCCAGCCGCGGCGGGGGCAATGAGCAGTTCTTC.

This clonotype was observed many times. This chain connects TRBV5-1 to TRBJ2-1, with D possibly being TRBD1 (5 bases). V shed 0 bases and J shed 4 bases, with 11 bases lying between them. This CDR3 region has 15 residues. Germline lookup yields CDR1 SGHRS and CDR2 YFSETQ. The CDR3 DNA follows: TGCGCCAGCAGCTTGGAAGGGGTACTATACAATGAGCAGTTCTTC. It yields the protein CASSLEGVLYNEQFF. The variable domain in full, with the rest retrieved from reference TRBV5-1 and TRBJ2-1, is KAGVTQTPRYLIKTRGQQVTLSCSPISGHRSVSWYQQTPGQGLQFLFEYFSETQRNKGNFPGRFSGRQFSNSRSEMNVSTLELGDSALYLCASSLEGVLYNEQFFGPGTRLTVL.

There are a few counts of this clonotype. This chain joins TRBV3-1 and TRBJ2-7, with a weak D call TRBD2 (6 bases). This CDR3 is built from 15 residues. Germline assignment: CDR1 LGHDT and CDR2 YNNKEL (reference sequence). V lost 4 bases to trimming and J lost 0 bases, with 13 bases between them. The CDR3 DNA is TGTGCCAGCAGCCGGCGGGGAGCGACCTCCTACGAGCAGTACTTC. It is translated as CASSRRGATSYEQYF.

This clonotype was seen a handful of times. The rearrangement links TRBV11-2 to TRBJ2-5, with D perhaps TRBD2 (5 bases). Trimming cost V 2 bases and J 5 bases, with 12 bases left between them. Germline V gives CDR1 SGHAT, CDR2 FQNNGV. The CDR3 contains 14 residues. The CDR3 sequence: CASSLRDPKETQYF. For the CDR3, the DNA is TGTGCCAGCAGCTTACGGGATCCGAAGGAGACCCAGTACTTC.

This clonotype appeared many times. The V call is TRBV3-1, the J call TRBJ2-1; TRBD2 matches 11 bases. After removal of 8 bases from V and 3 bases from J, the junction contained 6 bases not matched to a gene. This CDR3 is built from 15 residues. The germline CDR1 and CDR2 sequences are LGHDT and YNNKEL (reference sequence). The CDR3: CASQTTSGSYNEQFF. The CDR3 nucleotides are TGTGCCAGCCAAACCACTAGCGGGAGCTACAATGAGCAGTTCTTC.